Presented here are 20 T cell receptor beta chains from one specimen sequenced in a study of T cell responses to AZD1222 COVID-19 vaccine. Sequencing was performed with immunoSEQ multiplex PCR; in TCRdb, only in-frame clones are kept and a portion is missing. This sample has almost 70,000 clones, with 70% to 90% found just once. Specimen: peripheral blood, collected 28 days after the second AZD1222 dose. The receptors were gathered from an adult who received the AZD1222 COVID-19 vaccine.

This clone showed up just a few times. The CDR3: CASSPRAATNEKLFF. CDR3 DNA: TGTGCCAGCTCACCACGGGCCGCAACTAATGAAAAACTGTTTTTT. This rearrangement joins TRBV18 to TRBJ1-4; no definite D call. V lost 1 base, J lost 0 bases, and 6 bases lay in between. The CDR3 extends over 15 amino acids. CDR1 is KGHSH and CDR2 is LQKENI in the germline V gene.

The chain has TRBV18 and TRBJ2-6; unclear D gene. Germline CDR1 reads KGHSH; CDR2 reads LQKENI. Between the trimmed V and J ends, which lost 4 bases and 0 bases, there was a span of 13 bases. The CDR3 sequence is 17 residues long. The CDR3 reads CASSRSPTSSGANVLTF. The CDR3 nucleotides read TGTGCCAGCTCACGAAGCCCTACGAGCTCTGGGGCCAACGTCCTGACTTTC.

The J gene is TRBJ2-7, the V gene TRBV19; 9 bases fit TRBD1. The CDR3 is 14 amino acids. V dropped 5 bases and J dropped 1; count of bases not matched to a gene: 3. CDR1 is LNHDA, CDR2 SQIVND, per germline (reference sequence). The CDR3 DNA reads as TGTGCCAGTAGTCCGGGGACAGGGTCCTACGAGCAGTACTTC. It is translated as CASSPGTGSYEQYF.

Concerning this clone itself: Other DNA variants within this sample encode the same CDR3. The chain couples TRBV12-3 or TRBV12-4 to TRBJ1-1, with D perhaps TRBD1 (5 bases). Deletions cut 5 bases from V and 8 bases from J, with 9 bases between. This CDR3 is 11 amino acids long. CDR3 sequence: CASSRGTEAFF. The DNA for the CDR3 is TGTGCCAGCAGTAGAGGGACCGAAGCTTTCTTT.

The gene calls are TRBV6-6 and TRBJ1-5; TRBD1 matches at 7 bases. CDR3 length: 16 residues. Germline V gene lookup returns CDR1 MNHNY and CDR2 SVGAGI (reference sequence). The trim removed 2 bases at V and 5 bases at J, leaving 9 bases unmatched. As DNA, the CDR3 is TGTGCCAGCAGTTACCCAGGACAGGACGTAGATCAGCCCCAGCATTTT. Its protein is CASSYPGQDVDQPQHF.

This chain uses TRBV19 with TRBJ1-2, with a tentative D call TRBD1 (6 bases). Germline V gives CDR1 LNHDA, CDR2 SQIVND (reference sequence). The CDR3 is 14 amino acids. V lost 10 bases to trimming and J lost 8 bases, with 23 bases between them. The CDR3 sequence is CATRSMGGGPGYTF. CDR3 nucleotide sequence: TGTGCCACCCGGAGCATGGGTGGGGGCCCGGGCTACACCTTC.

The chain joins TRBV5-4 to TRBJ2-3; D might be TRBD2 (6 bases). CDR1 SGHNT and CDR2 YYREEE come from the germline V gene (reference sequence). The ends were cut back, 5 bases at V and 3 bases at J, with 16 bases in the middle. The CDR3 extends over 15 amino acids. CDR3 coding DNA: TGTGCCAGCAGTCGCCGGGCTAGCGTGACAGATACGCAGTATTTT. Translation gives CASSRRASVTDTQYF.

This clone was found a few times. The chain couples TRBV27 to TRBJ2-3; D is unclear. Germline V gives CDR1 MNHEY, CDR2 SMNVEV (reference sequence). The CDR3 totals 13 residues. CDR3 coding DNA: TGTGTCGCCAGGTTAACTAGCACAGATACGCAGTATTTT. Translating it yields CVARLTSTDTQYF.

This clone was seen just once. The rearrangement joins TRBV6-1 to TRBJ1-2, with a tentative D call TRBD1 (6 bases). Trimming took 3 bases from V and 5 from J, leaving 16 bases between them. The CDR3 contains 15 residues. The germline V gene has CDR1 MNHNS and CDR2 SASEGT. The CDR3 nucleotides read TGTGCCAGCAGTGAGGGGGCAGGGGACCTTTATGGCTACACCTTC. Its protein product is CASSEGAGDLYGYTF.

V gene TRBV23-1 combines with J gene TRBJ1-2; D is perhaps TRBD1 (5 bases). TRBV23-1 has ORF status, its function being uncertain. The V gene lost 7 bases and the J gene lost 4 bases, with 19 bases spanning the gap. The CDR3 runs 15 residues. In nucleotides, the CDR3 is TGCGCCAGCATCGATCCCACAGGAAATCCCTATGGCTACACCTTC. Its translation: CASIDPTGNPYGYTF.

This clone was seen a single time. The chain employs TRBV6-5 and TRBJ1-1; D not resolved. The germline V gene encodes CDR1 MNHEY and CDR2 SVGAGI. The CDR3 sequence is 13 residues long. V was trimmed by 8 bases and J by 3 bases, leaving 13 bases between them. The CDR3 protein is CASELRVDTEAFF. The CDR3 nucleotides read TGTGCCAGCGAACTTAGGGTGGACACTGAAGCTTTCTTT.

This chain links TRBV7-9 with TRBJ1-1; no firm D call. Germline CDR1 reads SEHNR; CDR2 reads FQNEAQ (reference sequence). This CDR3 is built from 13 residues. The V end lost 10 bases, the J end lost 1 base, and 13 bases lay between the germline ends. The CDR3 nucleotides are TGTGCCACTCCGGGTGTGACGAACACTGAAGCTTTCTTT. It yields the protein CATPGVTNTEAFF.

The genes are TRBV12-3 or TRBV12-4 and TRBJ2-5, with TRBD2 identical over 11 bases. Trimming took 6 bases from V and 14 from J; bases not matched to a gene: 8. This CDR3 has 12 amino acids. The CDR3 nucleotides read TGTGCCAGCAGGGTTTCTAGCGGGGGGTCCTACTTC. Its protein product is CASRVSSGGSYF.

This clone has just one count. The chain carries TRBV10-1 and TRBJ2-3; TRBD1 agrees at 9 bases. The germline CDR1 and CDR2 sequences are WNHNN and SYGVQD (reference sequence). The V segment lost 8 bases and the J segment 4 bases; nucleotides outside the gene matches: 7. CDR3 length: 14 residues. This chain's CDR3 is CASGPGTGPDTQYF. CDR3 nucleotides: TGCGCCAGCGGTCCCGGGACAGGGCCAGATACGCAGTATTTT.

The CDR3 DNA reads as TGTGCCAGCAGCCTACCACCTACGGACATAGGGACCCTGGGCAATCAGCCCCAGCATTTT. It encodes CASSLPPTDIGTLGNQPQHF. This sequence joins TRBV7-8 and TRBJ1-5; the D gene is possibly TRBD1 (5 bases). The CDR3 runs 20 residues. Trimming left V 5 bases short and J 2 bases short, with 28 bases between. Germline V lookup: CDR1 SGHVS, CDR2 FQNEAQ.

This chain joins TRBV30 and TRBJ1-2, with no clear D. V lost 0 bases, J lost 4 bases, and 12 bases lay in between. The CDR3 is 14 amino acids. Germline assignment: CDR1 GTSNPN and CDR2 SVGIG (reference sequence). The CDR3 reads CAWSVNRQLYGYTF. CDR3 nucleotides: TGTGCCTGGAGTGTAAATCGCCAGCTCTATGGCTACACCTTC.

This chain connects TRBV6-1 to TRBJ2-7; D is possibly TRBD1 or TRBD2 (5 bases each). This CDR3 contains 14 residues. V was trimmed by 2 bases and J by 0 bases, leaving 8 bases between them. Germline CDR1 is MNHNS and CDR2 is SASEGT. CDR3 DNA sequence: TGTGCCAGCAGTGAATGGGGGAACTCCTACGAGCAGTACTTC. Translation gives CASSEWGNSYEQYF.

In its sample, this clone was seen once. CDR3 protein: CATSTRGLAGTGELFF. CDR3 bases: TGTGCCACCAGCACGAGGGGACTAGCGGGAACCGGGGAGCTGTTTTTT. J is TRBJ2-2 and V is TRBV15; TRBD2 aligns across 13 bases. Germline V gene lookup returns CDR1 LNHNV and CDR2 YYDKDF (reference sequence). Trimming cost V 4 bases and J 5 bases; bases outside gene matches: 4. The CDR3 runs to 16 residues.

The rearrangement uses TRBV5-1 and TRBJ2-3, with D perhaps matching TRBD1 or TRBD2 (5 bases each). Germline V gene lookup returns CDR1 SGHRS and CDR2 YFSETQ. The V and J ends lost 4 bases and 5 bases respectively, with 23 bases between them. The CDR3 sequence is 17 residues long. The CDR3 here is CASSTPKPARGRDTQYF. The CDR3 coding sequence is TGCGCCAGCAGCACCCCCAAGCCAGCGAGGGGCCGAGATACGCAGTATTTT.

CDR3: CASSLSFDQPQHF. The CDR3 nucleotides read TGCGCCAGCAGCTTGAGTTTTGATCAGCCCCAGCATTTT. The chain recombines TRBV5-1 with TRBJ1-5; D is undetermined. Germline CDR1 SGHRS, CDR2 YFSETQ. The CDR3 extends over 13 amino acids. V lost 1 base to trimming and J lost 5 bases, with 7 bases between them.